This TCR beta chain was found in a study of tissue T cells after allogeneic stem cell transplantation (dated by TCRdb to 2021 to 2024). With regard to the full study: For tissues with multiple samples, a pathologist reviewed H&E sections and gave sequencing priority to samples with histologically apparent lymphocytes. Using research autopsies of patients with and without GVHD, plus mouse models of GVHD, the study profiled TCR beta repertoires across many tissues. The human arm was conducted as a prospective observational study, and neither blinding nor randomization was performed. Overall study outcomes, separate from this receptor: Blood and spleen T cells captured only a limited portion of the TCR repertoire detected in tissues, in both patients and mice. The patient cohort was small and varied clinically, and sampling depth was recognized as a limitation. Not many T cell clones showed up in more than one patient, yet clustering based on motifs uncovered repertoire signatures that were shared across patients in a tissue-specific way. Within patients, how anatomically similar the tissues were was a key factor in shaping TCR repertoire composition, regardless of disease or transplant status. No blood samples were available for the non-GVHD comparator patients. The study did not establish which tissue TCRs were alloreactive or antigen-specific, and some clones may have been host cells that persisted.

Via the germline V gene, CDR1 is MGHRA and CDR2 YSYEKL. The cysteine opens and the phenylalanine closes a CDR3 of 16 amino acids. Only CDR3 DNA remains: 48 bases, in frame from the first base. V drops 0 bases and J drops 8 bases, leaving 19 bases in between. To prepare the library, the immunoSEQ multiplex PCR assay was applied. Adaptive Biotechnologies performed TCRbeta CDR3 sequencing at survey depth and reported CDR3 sequences, V/J genes, productive frequency, and template counts. TCR beta CDR3 regions were amplified from genomic DNA instead of RNA. Per the source publication's procedure: Pairwise repertoire overlap between tissues was quantified with Jensen-Shannon divergence, where 1 means complete divergence and 0 identical. Based on pairwise JSD values, tissues were grouped by single-linkage agglomerative hierarchical clustering, and the results were shown as dendrograms. GLIPH2 was applied to all patient samples using simulation_depth 1000, kmer_min_depth 3, and cdr3_length_cutoff 8, and only groups with more than two unique CDR3s were retained. A standardized tissue-overlap score extrapolated Jaccard GLIPH-group overlap across patients to a standard repertoire size of 1000 clones. Linear mixed-effect models, with tissue included as a fixed effect and individual included as a random effect, were used to assess associations of diversity with clinical or experimental variables. TCRdb took this table from immuneACCESS and kept in-frame rearrangements with V and J called. Such tables lack part of the clones; where checked against another copy, unresolved V genes explain under half of the gap, and the rest is unexplained. That table is the source of V, J and clone size, and D and trimming were worked out from the DNA. This sample has several thousand clones in its table, and about 64% of those were observed once. The ten largest clones capture roughly 19% of the sample.

The time point label, as the study defines it: human tissue collected at research (rapid) autopsy. Three non-HCT comparator patients with other cancers, who had at least five GI tract samples and no known GI disease at death, were retrospectively selected. After a median post-mortem interval of roughly 9.7 hours, the autopsy tissues collected included GI sites spanning esophagus to rectum, along with liver, skin and lymphoid organs including spleen. Each autopsy specimen was bisected, with one portion flash-frozen in liquid nitrogen and the remainder formalin-fixed, and the outer muscle layers of GI specimens were removed. Genomic DNA was extracted from frozen tissues using the Mag-Bind Blood & Tissue DNA HDQ 96 Kit on a Chemagic 360 or the DNeasy Blood & Tissue Kit. Because of concern about red blood cell contamination, extracted DNA was further purified using the Genomic DNA Clean & Concentrator-25 kit.

This clone has a single count. The specificity of this receptor is unknown. No much larger clone exists at a distance of one base, and base qualities are not known. The input for sequencing was tissue from the esophagus, taken at autopsy. The source of this sequence is a female donor of 60 years or more with lung cancer. Recombination joined TRBV4-1 with TRBJ1-2; the best D guess is TRBD1, with 5 bases matching. This receptor has the CDR3 CASSQDRFPGRYGYTF. The bases are TGCGCCAGCAGCCAAGATCGTTTCCCAGGGAGGTACGGCTACACCTTC.